This T cell receptor beta chain was identified during a study of vaccination effects on CD4 cells after COVID-19 (dated by TCRdb to the early 2020s). At the level of the whole study: Participants received two doses of either the BNT162b2 or the mRNA-1273 mRNA SARS-CoV-2 vaccine. Pre-vaccine samples were drawn from a couple of convalescent patients 16 days and one week before the first dose, at 142 and 148 days after COVID-19 diagnosis. The study compared SARS-CoV-2 spike-specific CD4+ TCR repertoires before and after mRNA vaccination in COVID-19 convalescent patients and infection-naive vaccine recipients. Altogether, some 10 COVID-19 convalescent patients and several SARS-CoV-2-naive healthy vaccine recipients made up the full study. Cultures from other donors in the study were sequenced with the Oncomine TCR Beta short-read assay on an Illumina iSeq 100. General conclusions and limits of the study: In convalescent patients, the post-vaccine spike-reactive repertoire consisted mainly of new vaccine-induced clones, largely distinct from infection-induced clones. The study was limited by a small number of convalescent patients and lacked early post-infection timepoints. Marked clonal contraction was observed in both infection-induced and vaccine-induced clones at late post-vaccination timepoints, consistent with waning T cell responses.

The library was built by means of the immunoSEQ multiplex PCR assay. DNA from the cultured, isolated CD4+ T cells was subjected to TCR beta CDR3 sequencing. Per the source publication's procedure: Non-productive TCR sequences were removed, reads were trimmed to the CDR3 region, and CDR3s of at least 7 amino acids were retained. Antigen-specific clonotypes were identified with the MANAFEST web app by comparing expansion in peptide wells against reference cultures. To be called positive, a clone needed expansion at FDR<0.05 compared with the reference and with all other wells, an odds ratio greater than 5, and a frequency greater than 0.1% in two replicate wells. A clonotype was called cross-reactive if it was significantly expanded both in SARS-CoV-2 spike wells and in at least one common cold coronavirus spike condition. Levenshtein distance calculated with the stringdist R package was used to assess CDR3 similarity, and unrooted trees were constructed with ape in R 3.6.1. TCRdb obtained this table from immuneACCESS and retained in-frame rearrangements with V and J assigned. These tables miss some clones; where compared with another copy, unresolved V genes account for less than half of the shortfall, and the remainder is unexplained. V, J and clone size are taken as reported in that table, and D and trimming were inferred from the DNA itself. This sample gives 35,000 to 45,000 clones in total; approximately 78% of them show up just once. About a sixth of the sample rests with the top ten.

To identify antigen-specific CD4+ T cell clonotypes by their expansion, the ViraFEST assay first stimulated PBMC with viral peptide pools and then applied TCR sequencing. After more than nine days of culture, CD4+ T cells were isolated with the EasySep CD4+ T cell isolation kit. Convalescent patients had PCR-confirmed SARS-CoV-2 infection between March and December 2020, before Alpha, Beta and Delta variants emerged in the United States. Each well held some 1.9 million PBMC cultured in IMDM containing roughly 5% human AB serum, roughly 9.6 IU/ml IL-2 and gentamicin, along with roughly 10 ug/ml peptides. Half of the culture medium was replaced with fresh IL-2-containing medium on days 3 and 7. Unless noted otherwise, every peptide stimulation condition was grown in triplicate wells. PBMC were separated from whole blood using Ficoll-Paque Plus gradient centrifugation and were then either cryopreserved at -140C or used fresh. The spike proteins of SARS-CoV-2 and of the common cold coronaviruses HCoV-NL63, HCoV-OC43 and HCoV-229E were spanned by overlapping peptide pools. The QIAamp micro DNA kit was used to extract genomic DNA from the cultured CD4+ T cells.

The germline ends are 18 bases apart after V is trimmed by 3 bases and J by 3 bases. The cysteine opens and the phenylalanine closes a CDR3 of 15 amino acids. CDR3 DNA only is kept here, 45 bases in frame from base 1. Based on the germline V gene (reference sequence), the CDR1 and CDR2 sequences are GTSNPN and SVGIG. Concerning this clone itself: The antigen this receptor binds is unknown. One base away there is no much larger clone; base qualities are not given.

The TCR was taken from a human donor who had a prior SARS-CoV-2 infection. The source was CD4+ T cells from PBMCs cultured with HCoV-NL63 spike peptides, collected before COVID-19 vaccination. Interpreted using the paper, the cell subset or site label stands for: HCoV-NL63 spike overlapping peptide pool stimulation. The sequence links TRBV30 to TRBJ2-7, and perhaps TRBD2 as D gene, on 6 matching bases. The nucleotides read TGTGCCTGGAGCGGGGGTGTGGGGCCCAACTACGAGCAGTACTTC. It encodes CAWSGGVGPNYEQYF. When the CDR3 is completed using the reference TRBV30 and TRBJ2-7 genes on either side, the full variable domain is SQTIHQWPATLVQPVGSPLSLECTVEGTSNPNLYWYRQAAGRGLQLLFYSVGIGQISSEVPQNLSASRPQDRQFILSSKKLLLSDSGFYLCAWSGGVGPNYEQYFGPGTRLTVT.